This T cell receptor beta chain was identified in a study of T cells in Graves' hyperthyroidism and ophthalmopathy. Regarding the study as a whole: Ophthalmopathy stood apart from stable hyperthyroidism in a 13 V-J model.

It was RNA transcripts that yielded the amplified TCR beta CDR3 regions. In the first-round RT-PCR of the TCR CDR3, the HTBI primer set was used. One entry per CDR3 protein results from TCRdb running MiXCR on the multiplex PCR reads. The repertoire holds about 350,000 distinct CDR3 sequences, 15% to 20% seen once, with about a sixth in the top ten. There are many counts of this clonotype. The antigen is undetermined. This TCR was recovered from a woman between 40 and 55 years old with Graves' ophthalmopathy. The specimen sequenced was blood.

Here the CDR3 reads CASSEHPRVLNGYTF. CDR3 sequence (DNA): TGTGCCAGCAGTGAACATCCGAGGGTCCTGAATGGCTACACCTTC. This chain uses TRBV2 with TRBJ1-2; no clear D. The CDR3 contains 15 residues. Germline CDR1 and CDR2: SNHLY and FYNNEI. V was pared by 2 bases and J by 6 bases, with 16 bases between.